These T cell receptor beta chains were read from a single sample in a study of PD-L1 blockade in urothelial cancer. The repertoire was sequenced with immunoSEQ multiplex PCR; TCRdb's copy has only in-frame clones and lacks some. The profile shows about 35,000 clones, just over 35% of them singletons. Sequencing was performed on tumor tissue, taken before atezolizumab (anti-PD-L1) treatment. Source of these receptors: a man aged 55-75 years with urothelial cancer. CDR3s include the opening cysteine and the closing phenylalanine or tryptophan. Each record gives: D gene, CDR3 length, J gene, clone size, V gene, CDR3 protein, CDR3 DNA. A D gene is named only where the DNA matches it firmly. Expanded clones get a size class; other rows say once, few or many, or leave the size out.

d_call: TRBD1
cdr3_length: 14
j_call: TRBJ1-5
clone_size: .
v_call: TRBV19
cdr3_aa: CASSTGQGRQPQHF
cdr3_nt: TGTGCCAGTAGTACCGGACAGGGGAGGCAGCCCCAGCATTTT

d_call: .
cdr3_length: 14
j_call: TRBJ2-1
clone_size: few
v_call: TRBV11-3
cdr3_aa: CASNPGVPYNEQFF
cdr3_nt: TGTGCCAGCAATCCGGGGGTCCCGTACAATGAGCAGTTCTTC

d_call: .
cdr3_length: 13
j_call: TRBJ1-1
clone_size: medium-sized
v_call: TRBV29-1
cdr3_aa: CSVERAGDTEAFF
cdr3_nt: TGCAGCGTTGAAAGGGCGGGGGACACTGAAGCTTTCTTT

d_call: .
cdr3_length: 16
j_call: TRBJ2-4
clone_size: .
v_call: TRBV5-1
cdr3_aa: CASSLAVSFQGDIQYF
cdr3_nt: TGCGCCAGCAGCTTGGCCGTTAGCTTCCAAGGGGACATTCAGTACTTC

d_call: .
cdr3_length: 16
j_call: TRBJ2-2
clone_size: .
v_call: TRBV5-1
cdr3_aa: CASSLESLKGTGELFF
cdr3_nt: TGCGCCAGCAGCTTGGAATCTCTAAAAGGCACCGGGGAGCTGTTTTTT

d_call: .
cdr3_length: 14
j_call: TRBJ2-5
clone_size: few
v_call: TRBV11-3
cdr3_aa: CASSDTGLQETQYF
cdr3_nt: TGTGCCAGCAGCGATACGGGACTTCAAGAGACCCAGTACTTC

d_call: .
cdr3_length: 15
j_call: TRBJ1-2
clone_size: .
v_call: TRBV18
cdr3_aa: CASSPRDTTPYGYTF
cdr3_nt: TGTGCCAGCTCACCCAGGGACACCACCCCCTATGGCTACACCTTC

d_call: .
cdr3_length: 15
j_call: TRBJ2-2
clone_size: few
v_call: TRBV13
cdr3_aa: CASSVGGASTGELFF
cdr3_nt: TGTGCCAGCAGCGTAGGGGGGGCGAGCACCGGGGAGCTGTTTTTT

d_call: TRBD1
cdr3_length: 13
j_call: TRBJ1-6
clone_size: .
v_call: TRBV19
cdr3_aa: CATTGQLNSPLHF
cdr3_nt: TGTGCCACCACGGGACAGTTAAATTCACCCCTCCACTTT

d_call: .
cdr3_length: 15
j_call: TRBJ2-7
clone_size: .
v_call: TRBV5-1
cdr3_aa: CATSDTGKGTSEQYF
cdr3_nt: TGCGCCACCTCAGATACGGGTAAAGGGACCTCCGAGCAGTACTTC

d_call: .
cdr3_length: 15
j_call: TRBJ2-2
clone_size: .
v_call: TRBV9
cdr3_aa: CASSPAQIRTGELFF
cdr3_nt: TGTGCCAGCAGCCCGGCACAGATCAGGACCGGGGAGCTGTTTTTT

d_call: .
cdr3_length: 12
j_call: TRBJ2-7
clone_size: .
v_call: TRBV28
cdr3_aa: CASSLVSREQYF
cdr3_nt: TGTGCCAGCAGTCTTGTATCGAGAGAGCAGTACTTC

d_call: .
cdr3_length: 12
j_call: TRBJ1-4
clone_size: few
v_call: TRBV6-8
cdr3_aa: CASRRGNEKLFF
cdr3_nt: TGTGCCAGCCGCCGGGGGAACGAAAAACTGTTTTTT

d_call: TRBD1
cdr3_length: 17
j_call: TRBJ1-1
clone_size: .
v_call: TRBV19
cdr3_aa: CASSLNRGPGMNTEAFF
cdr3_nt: TGTGCCAGTAGTTTAAACAGGGGGCCGGGGATGAACACTGAAGCTTTCTTT

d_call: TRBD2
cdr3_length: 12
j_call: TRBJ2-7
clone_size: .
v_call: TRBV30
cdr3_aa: CAWGDYSYEQYF
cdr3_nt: TGTGCCTGGGGGGACTACTCCTACGAGCAGTACTTC

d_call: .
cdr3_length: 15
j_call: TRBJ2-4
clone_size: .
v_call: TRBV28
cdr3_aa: CASSLTGSAENIQYF
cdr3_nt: TGTGCCAGCAGTTTGACCGGCAGCGCCGAAAACATTCAGTACTTC

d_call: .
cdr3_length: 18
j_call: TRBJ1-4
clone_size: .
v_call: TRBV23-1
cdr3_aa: CASSSLRALEPTNEKLFF
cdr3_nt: TGCGCCAGCAGTTCCCTACGGGCGCTGGAACCAACTAATGAAAAACTGTTTTTT

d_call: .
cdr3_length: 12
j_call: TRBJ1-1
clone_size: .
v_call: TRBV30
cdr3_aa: CAWSGGTTEAFF
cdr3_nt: TGTGCCTGGAGTGGTGGGACCACTGAAGCTTTCTTT

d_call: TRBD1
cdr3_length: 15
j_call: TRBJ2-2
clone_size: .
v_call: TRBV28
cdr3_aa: CASSSSTGYGGELFF
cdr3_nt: TGTGCCAGCAGTTCATCGACAGGGTACGGCGGGGAGCTGTTTTTT

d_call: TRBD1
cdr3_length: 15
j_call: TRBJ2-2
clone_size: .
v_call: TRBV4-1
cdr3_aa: CASSSPGTGIGELFF
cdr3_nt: TGCGCCAGCAGTTCCCCGGGGACAGGGATCGGGGAGCTGTTTTTT

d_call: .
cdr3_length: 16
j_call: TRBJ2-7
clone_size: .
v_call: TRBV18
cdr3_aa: CASSPPDSNNPHEQYF
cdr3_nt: TGTGCCAGCTCACCTCCTGACAGTAATAACCCCCACGAGCAGTACTTC

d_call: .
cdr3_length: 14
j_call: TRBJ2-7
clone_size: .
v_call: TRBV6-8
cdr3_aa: CASMKQGTSYEQYF
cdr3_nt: TGTGCCAGCATGAAACAGGGGACTTCCTACGAGCAGTACTTC